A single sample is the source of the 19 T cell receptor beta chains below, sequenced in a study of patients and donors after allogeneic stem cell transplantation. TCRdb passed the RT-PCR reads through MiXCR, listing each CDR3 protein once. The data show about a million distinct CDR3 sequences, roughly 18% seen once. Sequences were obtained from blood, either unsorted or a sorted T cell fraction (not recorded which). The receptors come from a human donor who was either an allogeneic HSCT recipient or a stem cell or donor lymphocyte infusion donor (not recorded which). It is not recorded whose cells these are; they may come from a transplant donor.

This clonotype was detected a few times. The CDR3, as DNA: TGCGCCAGCAGCCCGGGGGTCAGGGGGCGAACCAAAAACATTCAGTACTTC. It yields the protein CASSPGVRGRTKNIQYF. This chain links TRBV5-1 with TRBJ2-4; 8 nucleotides align to TRBD1. CDR3 length: 17 amino acids. CDR1 and CDR2 (germline): SGHRS, YFSETQ. Losses at the gene ends were 4 bases for V and 2 bases for J; bases not matched to a gene: 11.

Written as DNA, the CDR3 is TGTGCCAGCAGCTTACTCGATGGGAACACTGAAGCTTTCTTT. This translates into CASSLLDGNTEAFF. The chain carries TRBV7-9 and TRBJ1-1; D is undetermined. The CDR3 covers 14 residues. Germline CDR1 is SEHNR and CDR2 is FQNEAQ (reference sequence). Trimming removed 2 bases at V and 1 base at J, with 8 bases between.

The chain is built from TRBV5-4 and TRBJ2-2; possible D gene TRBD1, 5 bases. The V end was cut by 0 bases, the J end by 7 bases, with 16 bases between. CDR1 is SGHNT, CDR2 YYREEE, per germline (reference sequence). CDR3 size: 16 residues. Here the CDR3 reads CASSLGVKGPDGELFF. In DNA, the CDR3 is TGTGCCAGCAGCTTGGGGGTGAAGGGGCCGGACGGGGAGCTGTTTTTT.

CDR3 loop: CASTEGLRARDTGELFF. The CDR3 nucleotides are TGTGCCAGCACTGAGGGACTCCGAGCGCGGGACACCGGGGAGCTGTTTTTT. V is TRBV7-9 and J is TRBJ2-2; TRBD2 might be the D (6 bases). V lost 7 bases, J lost 3 bases, and 21 bases lay in between. The CDR3 is 17 amino acids. Germline loops: CDR1 SEHNR, CDR2 FQNEAQ (reference sequence).

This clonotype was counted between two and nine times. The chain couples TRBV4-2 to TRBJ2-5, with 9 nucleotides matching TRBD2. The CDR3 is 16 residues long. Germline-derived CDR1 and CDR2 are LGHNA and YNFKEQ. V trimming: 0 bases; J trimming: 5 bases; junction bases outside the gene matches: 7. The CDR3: CASSQDNAGGAETQYF. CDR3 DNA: TGTGCCAGCAGCCAAGACAACGCGGGAGGGGCTGAGACCCAGTACTTC.

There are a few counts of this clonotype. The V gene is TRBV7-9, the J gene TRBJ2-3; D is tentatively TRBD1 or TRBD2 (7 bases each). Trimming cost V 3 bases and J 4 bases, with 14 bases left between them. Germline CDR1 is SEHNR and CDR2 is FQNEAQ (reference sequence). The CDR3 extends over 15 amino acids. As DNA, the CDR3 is TGTGCCAGCAGCTTTGTGACAGGGAGGGCAGATACGCAGTATTTT. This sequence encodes CASSFVTGRADTQYF. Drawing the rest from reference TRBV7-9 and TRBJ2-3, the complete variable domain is DTGVSQNPRHKITKRGQNVTFRCDPISEHNRLYWYRQTLGQGPEFLTYFQNEAQLEKSRLLSDRFSAERPKGSFSTLEIQRTEQGDSAMYLCASSFVTGRADTQYFGPGTRLTVL.

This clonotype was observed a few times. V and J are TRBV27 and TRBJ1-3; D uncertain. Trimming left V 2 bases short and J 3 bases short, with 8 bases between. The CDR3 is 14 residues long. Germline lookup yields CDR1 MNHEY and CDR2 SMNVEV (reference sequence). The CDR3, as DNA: TGTGCCAGCAGTTTAACCCTACATGGAAACACCATATATTTT. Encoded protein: CASSLTLHGNTIYF.

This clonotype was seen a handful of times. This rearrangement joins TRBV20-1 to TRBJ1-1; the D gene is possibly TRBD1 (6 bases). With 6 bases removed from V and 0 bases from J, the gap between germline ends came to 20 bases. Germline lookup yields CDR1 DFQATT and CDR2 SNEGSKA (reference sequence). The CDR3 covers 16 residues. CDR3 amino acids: CSAHRGQGPLNTEAFF. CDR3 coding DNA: TGCAGTGCCCACCGTGGGCAGGGGCCCCTGAACACTGAAGCTTTCTTT.

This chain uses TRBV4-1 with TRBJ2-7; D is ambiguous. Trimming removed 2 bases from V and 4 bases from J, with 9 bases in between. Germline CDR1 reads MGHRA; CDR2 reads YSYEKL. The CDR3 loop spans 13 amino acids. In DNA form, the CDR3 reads TGCGCCAGCAGCCAAAGCGACAAGTACGAGCAGTACTTC. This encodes CASSQSDKYEQYF.

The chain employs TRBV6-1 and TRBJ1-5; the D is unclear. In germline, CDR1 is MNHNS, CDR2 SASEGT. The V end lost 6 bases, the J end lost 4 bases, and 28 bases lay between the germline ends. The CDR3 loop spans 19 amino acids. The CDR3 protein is CASSLPPPAQKRQNQPQHF. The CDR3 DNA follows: TGTGCCAGCAGCCTACCCCCCCCCGCGCAGAAAAGGCAGAATCAGCCCCAGCATTTT.

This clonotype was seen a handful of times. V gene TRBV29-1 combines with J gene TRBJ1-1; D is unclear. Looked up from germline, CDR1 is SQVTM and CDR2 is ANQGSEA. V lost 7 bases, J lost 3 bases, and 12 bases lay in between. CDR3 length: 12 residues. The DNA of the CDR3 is TGCAGCGCGGAGGGCGCGGACACTGAAGCTTTCTTT. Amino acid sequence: CSAEGADTEAFF.

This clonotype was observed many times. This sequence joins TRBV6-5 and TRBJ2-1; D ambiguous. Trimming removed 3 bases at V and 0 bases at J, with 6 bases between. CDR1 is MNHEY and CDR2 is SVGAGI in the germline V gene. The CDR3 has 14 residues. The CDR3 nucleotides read TGTGCCAGCAGTTATCTAGACTCCTACAATGAGCAGTTCTTC. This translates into CASSYLDSYNEQFF.

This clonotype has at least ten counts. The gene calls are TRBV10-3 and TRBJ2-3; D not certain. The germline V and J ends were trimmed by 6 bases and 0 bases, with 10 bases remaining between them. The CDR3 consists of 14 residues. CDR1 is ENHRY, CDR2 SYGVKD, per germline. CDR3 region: CAISLDSSTDTQYF. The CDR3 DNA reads TGTGCCATCAGCCTTGATTCTAGCACAGATACGCAGTATTTT.

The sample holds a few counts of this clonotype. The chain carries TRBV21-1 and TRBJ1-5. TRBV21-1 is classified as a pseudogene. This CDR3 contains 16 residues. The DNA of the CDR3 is TGTGCCAGCAGCTGTAGGCGGCGAGAAAGCAATCAGCCCCAGCATTTT. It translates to CASSCRRRESNQPQHF.

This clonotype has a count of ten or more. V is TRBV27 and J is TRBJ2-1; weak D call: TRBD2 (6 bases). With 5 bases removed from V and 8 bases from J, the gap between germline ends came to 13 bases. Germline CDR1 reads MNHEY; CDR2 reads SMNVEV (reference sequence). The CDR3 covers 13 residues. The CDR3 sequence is CASSGGTDDEQFF. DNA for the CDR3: TGTGCCAGCAGTGGAGGGACCGATGATGAGCAGTTCTTC.

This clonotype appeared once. The CDR3 is CASRPALAGGDNEQFF. CDR3 DNA: TGTGCCAGCAGACCCGCTCTAGCAGGTGGCGACAATGAGCAGTTCTTC. The rearrangement uses TRBV7-9 and TRBJ2-1; TRBD2 might be the D (5 bases). Germline CDR1 is SEHNR and CDR2 is FQNEAQ (reference sequence). The CDR3 totals 16 residues. Trimming shortened V by 6 bases and J by 5 bases, and 20 bases separated the two germline ends.

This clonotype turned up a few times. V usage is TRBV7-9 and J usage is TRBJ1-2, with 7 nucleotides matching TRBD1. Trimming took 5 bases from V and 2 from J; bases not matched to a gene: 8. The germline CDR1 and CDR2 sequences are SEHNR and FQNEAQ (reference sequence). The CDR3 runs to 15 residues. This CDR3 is CASSGYRGLNYGYTF. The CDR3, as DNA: TGTGCCAGCAGCGGTTACAGGGGACTCAACTATGGCTACACCTTC.

CDR3 in DNA: TGTGCCAGCACTTCGACAGGGGGCACTTCACCCCTCCACTTT. Its protein product is CASTSTGGTSPLHF. This chain uses TRBV12-3 or TRBV12-4 with TRBJ1-6, with 10 nucleotides matching TRBD1. This CDR3 contains 14 residues. The V segment lost 7 bases and the J segment 9 bases; nucleotides outside the gene matches: 6.

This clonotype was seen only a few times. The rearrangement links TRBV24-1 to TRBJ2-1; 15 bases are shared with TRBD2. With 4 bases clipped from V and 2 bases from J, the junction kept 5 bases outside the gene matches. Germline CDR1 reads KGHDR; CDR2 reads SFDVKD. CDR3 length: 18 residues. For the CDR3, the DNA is TGTGCCACCAGTGACTCGGGACTAGCGGGAGGCCCCTACAATGAGCAGTTCTTC. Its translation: CATSDSGLAGGPYNEQFF.